Shown below are 10 T cell receptor beta chains from a single sample sequenced in a study of T cells in Graves' hyperthyroidism and ophthalmopathy. The CDR3 regions of TCR beta were amplified from RNA transcripts. First-round RT-PCR with HTBI primers amplified the TCR CDR3 region. From the multiplex PCR reads, TCRdb called clonotypes with MiXCR, one entry per CDR3 protein. The repertoire holds 350,000 to 400,000 distinct CDR3 sequences, about 15% seen once, with about 30% in the top ten. The sequencing sample was made of blood. These receptors came from a woman in her 30s with Graves' hyperthyroidism.

This clonotype was seen many times. The chain links TRBV6-1 to TRBJ2-1; 10 bases are a match to TRBD1. Germline V gene data show CDR1 as MNHNS and CDR2 as SASEGT. CDR3 length equals 14 residues. The junction had 6 bases not matched to a gene; V was cut back by 5 bases and J by 8 bases. CDR3 in DNA: TGTGCCAGCAGTTATTCCGGGACAGGGGATGAGCAGTTCTTC. Translated, it gives CASSYSGTGDEQFF.

This clonotype was recorded at least ten times. This chain connects TRBV3-1 to TRBJ2-1; D not resolved. Trimming cost V 1 base and J 0 bases, with 7 bases left between them. The CDR3 length is 15 residues. Germline V gives CDR1 LGHDT, CDR2 YNNKEL (reference sequence). The CDR3 bases are TGTGCCAGCAGCCAAGGTCCGGTCTCCTACAATGAGCAGTTCTTC. Amino acids: CASSQGPVSYNEQFF.

This clonotype was observed many times. J is TRBJ2-2 and V is TRBV28; 7 bases agree with TRBD1. This CDR3 spans 15 amino acids. Germline CDR1 and CDR2: MDHEN and SYDVKM. J lost 0 bases, V lost 6 bases, and 4 bases had no gene match. The CDR3 bases are TGTGCCAGCAGGGGGGACAGTACGAACACCGGGGAGCTGTTTTTT. Its translation: CASRGDSTNTGELFF.

This clonotype was seen many times. The V gene is TRBV24-1, the J gene TRBJ2-1; the match to TRBD2 covers 12 bases. After removal of 4 bases from V and 7 bases from J, the junction contained 4 bases not matched to a gene. Germline assignment: CDR1 KGHDR and CDR2 SFDVKD. The CDR3 sequence is 15 residues long. CDR3 DNA sequence: TGTGCCACCAGTGACCCGGGACTAGCGGGTAATGAGCAGTTCTTC. This gives the protein CATSDPGLAGNEQFF.

This chain links TRBV20-1 with TRBJ2-3, with TRBD2 identical over 10 bases. There are 14 residues in the CDR3. Germline lookup yields CDR1 DFQATT and CDR2 SNEGSKA (reference sequence). V dropped 8 bases and J dropped 3; count of bases not matched to a gene: 8. The CDR3 region has the DNA TGCAGTTGGACTAGCGGAAGAGGTACAGATACGCAGTATTTT. Residues: CSWTSGRGTDTQYF.

The chain is built from TRBV18 and TRBJ2-2; TRBD2 matches at 7 bases. Germline V gene data show CDR1 as KGHSH and CDR2 as LQKENI. V lost 2 bases to trimming and J lost 6 bases; unmatched junction nucleotides: 9. The CDR3 spans 16 residues. CDR3 sequence: CASSPNGGRLAGELFF. CDR3 coding DNA: TGTGCCAGCTCACCAAACGGCGGGAGATTGGCCGGGGAGCTGTTTTTT. The full variable domain, rest sourced from reference TRBV18 and TRBJ2-2, is NAGVMQNPRHLVRRRGQEARLRCSPMKGHSHVYWYRQLPEEGLKFMVYLQKENIIDESGMPKERFSAEFPKEGPSILRIQQVVRGDSAAYFCASSPNGGRLAGELFFGEGSRLTVL.

This chain links TRBV11-2 with TRBJ1-2; 8 bases match TRBD1. The trim removed 0 bases at V and 6 bases at J, leaving 12 bases unmatched. The CDR3 contains 17 residues. The germline CDR1 and CDR2 sequences are SGHAT and FQNNGV. This CDR3 reads CASSLDLPGQGGNGYTF. For the CDR3, the DNA is TGTGCCAGCAGCTTAGATCTACCCGGACAGGGAGGTAATGGCTACACCTTC.

This clonotype was picked up many times. CDR3 coding DNA: TGTGCCAGCAGTTCTCCTTTCCCTGAGCAGTACTTC. Encoded protein: CASSSPFPEQYF. This chain links TRBV28 with TRBJ2-7, with D unclear. Germline loops: CDR1 MDHEN, CDR2 SYDVKM. Trimming stripped 4 bases from V and 7 bases from J, with 11 bases between. This CDR3 comprises 12 residues.

This clonotype turned up a few times. V usage is TRBV5-4 and J usage is TRBJ2-2; 11 bases are a match to TRBD2. The trim removed 4 bases at V and 7 bases at J, leaving 9 bases unmatched. The CDR3 has 16 residues. Germline V gene lookup returns CDR1 SGHNT and CDR2 YYREEE (reference sequence). CDR3 loop: CASSGLAGGTYGELFF. The DNA of the CDR3 is TGTGCCAGCAGCGGTCTAGCGGGAGGTACCTACGGGGAGCTGTTTTTT.

This clonotype was counted at least ten times. This chain connects TRBV28 to TRBJ1-2; D is unresolved. The CDR3 spans 15 residues. Germline V gives CDR1 MDHEN, CDR2 SYDVKM. V gave up 5 bases and J gave up 1 base, with 14 bases separating them. CDR3 DNA sequence: TGTGCCAGCAGTCGCCCTACACAGCATAACTATGGCTACACCTTC. This codes for CASSRPTQHNYGYTF.